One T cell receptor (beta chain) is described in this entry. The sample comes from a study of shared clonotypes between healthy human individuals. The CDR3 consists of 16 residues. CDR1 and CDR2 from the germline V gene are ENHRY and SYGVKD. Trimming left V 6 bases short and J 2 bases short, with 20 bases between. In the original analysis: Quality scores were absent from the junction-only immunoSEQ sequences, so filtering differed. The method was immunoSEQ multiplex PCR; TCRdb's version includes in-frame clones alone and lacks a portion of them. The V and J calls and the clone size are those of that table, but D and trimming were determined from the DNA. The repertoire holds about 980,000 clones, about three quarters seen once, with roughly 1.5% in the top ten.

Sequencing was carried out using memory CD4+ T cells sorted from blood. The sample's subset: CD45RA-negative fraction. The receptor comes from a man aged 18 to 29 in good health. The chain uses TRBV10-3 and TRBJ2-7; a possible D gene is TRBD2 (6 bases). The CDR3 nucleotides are TGTGCCATCAGAGAGCAGGAGGGAAAGGGCGCCTACGAGCAGTACTTC. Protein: CAIREQEGKGAYEQYF.